The 18 T cell receptor beta chains below come from one sample, sequenced in a study of beta chain features in type 1 diabetes. Every bit of the isolated RNA underwent reverse transcription, so sequencing read expressed TCRB transcripts. Clones were read by immunoSEQ multiplex PCR, and TCRdb kept only the in-frame ones, dropping some. The table records 130,000 to 150,000 clones, about 7% of them present only once. Input material: central memory CD4+ T cells from blood. The receptor source for this set is a woman under 40 in good health.

In this sample, this clone turned up a few times. Written as DNA, the CDR3 is TGTGCCAGCAGCGCCGCTGGAGGTCTCAATGAGCAGTTCTTC. It encodes CASSAAGGLNEQFF. The rearrangement joins TRBV4-2 to TRBJ2-1, with D possibly matching TRBD2 (5 bases). V was clipped by 5 bases and J by 6 bases, with 14 bases between them. Germline values: CDR1 LGHNA, CDR2 YNFKEQ. The CDR3 loop spans 14 amino acids.

This clone came up many times. The chain employs TRBV29-1 and TRBJ2-3; D perhaps matches TRBD1 (6 bases). With 6 bases removed from V and 4 bases from J, the gap between germline ends came to 20 bases. Germline loops: CDR1 SQVTM, CDR2 ANQGSEA. The CDR3 runs 15 residues. CDR3 coding DNA: TGCAGCGTCACAGGGAAGGCGGGCGGCGCAGATACGCAGTATTTT. Encoded protein: CSVTGKAGGADTQYF.

This clone occurred a few times. Other DNA sequences from this sample encode an identical CDR3 as well. The CDR3 loop is CASSPGQGRDEQFF. The CDR3 DNA follows: TGTGCCAGCTCACCTGGACAGGGGAGGGATGAGCAGTTCTTC. The chain carries TRBV18 and TRBJ2-1; 9 positions match TRBD1. The germline V gene has CDR1 KGHSH and CDR2 LQKENI. Trimming removed 3 bases from V and 8 bases from J; junction bases left unmatched: 5. The CDR3 covers 14 residues.

The chain employs TRBV18 and TRBJ1-1; 11 nucleotides align to TRBD1. Losses at the gene ends were 3 bases for V and 0 bases for J; bases not matched to a gene: 3. The germline V gene has CDR1 KGHSH and CDR2 LQKENI. CDR3 size: 16 residues. The CDR3 here is CASSPGTGGMNTEAFF. The CDR3 DNA follows: TGTGCCAGCTCACCGGGGACAGGGGGAATGAACACTGAAGCTTTCTTT.

This clone appeared a few times. The chain couples TRBV11-3 to TRBJ2-3; D not resolved. V dropped 4 bases and J dropped 1 base, with 9 bases sitting between them. CDR3 size: 14 residues. The germline gives CDR1 SGHNT, CDR2 YENEEA. CDR3: CASSSQSRTDTQYF. CDR3 DNA: TGTGCCAGCAGCTCCCAGTCGCGCACAGATACGCAGTATTTT.

This clone was observed a handful of times. The chain has TRBV18 and TRBJ1-1; TRBD1 matches 10 bases. The CDR3 totals 16 residues. V lost 4 bases to trimming and J lost 6 bases; unmatched junction nucleotides: 11. Per the germline V gene, CDR1 is KGHSH and CDR2 is LQKENI. The CDR3: CASSLTGTGVFAEAFF. In DNA form, the CDR3 reads TGTGCCAGCTCACTCACCGGGACAGGGGTTTTCGCTGAAGCTTTCTTT.

As concerns this clone: This same CDR3 is encoded by further DNA sequences in the sample. This chain connects TRBV5-6 to TRBJ2-5; 8 bases fit TRBD2. From germline, CDR1 is SGHDT and CDR2 YYEEEE. The CDR3 runs to 16 residues. Germline trimming cut 0 bases from V and 4 bases from J; bases unmatched to any gene: 8. For the CDR3, the DNA is TGTGCCAGCAGCTTGGAGGGTGCGGGAGGAGGAGAGACCCAGTACTTC. This gives the protein CASSLEGAGGGETQYF.

In its sample, this clone was seen a few times. The gene calls are TRBV27 and TRBJ2-7, with 7 bases fitting TRBD1. The junction had 12 bases not matched to a gene; V was cut back by 6 bases and J by 4 bases. The CDR3 extends over 15 amino acids. Per germline, CDR1 MNHEY and CDR2 SMNVEV (reference sequence). This CDR3 reads CASSRQGFLSYEQYF. Written as DNA, the CDR3 is TGTGCCAGCAGCAGACAGGGCTTTTTAAGTTACGAGCAGTACTTC.

This clone was seen a handful of times. This chain connects TRBV5-1 to TRBJ2-2; 8 positions match TRBD2. The CDR3 totals 16 residues. Looked up from germline, CDR1 is SGHRS and CDR2 is YFSETQ. V shed 4 bases and J 7 bases; nucleotides not matched to a gene: 12. This CDR3 is CASSPGGLVKIGELFF. The DNA for the CDR3 is TGCGCCAGCAGCCCGGGGGGACTAGTAAAGATCGGGGAGCTGTTTTTT.

This clone appeared a few times. V gene TRBV18 combines with J gene TRBJ2-3; weak D call: TRBD2 (6 bases). Looked up from germline, CDR1 is KGHSH and CDR2 is LQKENI. CDR3 length: 14 residues. Trimming removed 3 bases at V and 4 bases at J, with 11 bases between. The CDR3 loop reads CASSPQRDSDTQYF. DNA of the CDR3: TGTGCCAGCTCACCGCAACGGGACTCAGATACGCAGTATTTT.

This clone turned up a few times. This chain connects TRBV28 to TRBJ1-4; weak D call: TRBD1 (5 bases). Trimming left V 7 bases short and J 0 bases short, with 12 bases between. The CDR3 is made up of 15 amino acids. Germline V CDR1 and CDR2: MDHEN, SYDVKM. Here the CDR3 reads CASTRRQTTNEKLFF. CDR3 nucleotide sequence: TGTGCCAGCACCAGAAGACAGACAACTAATGAAAAACTGTTTTTT.

The chain has TRBV11-2 and TRBJ2-7, with 10 bases matching TRBD2. The V and J ends lost 0 bases and 6 bases, in that order; junction bases with no gene match: 5. CDR3 length: 15 residues. CDR1 and CDR2 (germline): SGHAT, FQNNGV. DNA of the CDR3: TGTGCCAGCAGCTTAGATCCAGCGGGAGGGGCCGAGCAGTACTTC. Encoded protein: CASSLDPAGGAEQYF.

This clone was seen a few times. The rearrangement links TRBV6-5 to TRBJ2-7; D remains unclear. Between the trimmed V and J ends, which lost 3 bases and 2 bases, there was a span of 14 bases. This CDR3 has 15 residues. The germline CDR1 and CDR2 sequences are MNHEY and SVGAGI. CDR3 DNA: TGTGCCAGCAGTTATGCAGGTTTTACCCCCTACGAGCAGTACTTC. Translation: CASSYAGFTPYEQYF.

The genes are TRBV7-2 and TRBJ2-7, with a possible D match to TRBD1 (6 bases). Trimming cost V 5 bases and J 5 bases, with 16 bases left between them. Germline CDR1 is SGHTA and CDR2 is FQGNSA. The CDR3 runs 14 residues. CDR3 sequence reads: CASSAYQQGNEQYF. CDR3 nucleotide sequence: TGTGCCAGCAGCGCCTACCAACAGGGAAACGAGCAGTACTTC.

This clone appeared a few times. The chain uses TRBV7-2 and TRBJ1-4, with 7 positions matching TRBD1. From germline, CDR1 is SGHTA and CDR2 FQGNSA. Trimming cost V 6 bases and J 10 bases; bases outside gene matches: 17. The CDR3 has 16 amino acids. The CDR3 nucleotides are TGTGCCAGCAGTGCGACAGGGAGATCGTCGTCGGGAAAACTGTTTTTT. Its translation is CASSATGRSSSGKLFF.

The sample holds a few counts of this clone. The V call is TRBV19, the J call TRBJ1-2, with D maybe TRBD1 (5 bases). Germline V gives CDR1 LNHDA, CDR2 SQIVND (reference sequence). Trimming pared 3 bases from V and 6 bases from J, leaving 11 bases between. This CDR3 has 13 residues. Here the CDR3 DNA reads TGTGCCAGTAGTATCCGGGGGATTGATGGCTACACCTTC. It is translated as CASSIRGIDGYTF.

This clone came up many times. The chain carries TRBV29-1 and TRBJ2-1; the match to TRBD2 covers 13 bases. CDR3 length: 18 residues. Unmatched junction bases numbered 18, after V lost 7 bases and J lost 6 bases. Germline lookup yields CDR1 SQVTM and CDR2 ANQGSEA. The CDR3 is CSAFPGGLGLAGVNEQFF. The CDR3 nucleotides are TGCAGCGCCTTCCCGGGGGGCTTAGGACTAGCGGGAGTCAATGAGCAGTTCTTC.

This clone was counted only a few times. This chain uses TRBV7-9 with TRBJ1-4; D gene ambiguous. V was cut by 4 bases and J by 6 bases, with 12 bases left in between. CDR1 is SEHNR and CDR2 is FQNEAQ in the germline V gene (reference sequence). The CDR3 length is 14 residues. The CDR3 protein is CASSSEVRDEKLFF. The CDR3 nucleotides read TGTGCCAGCAGCTCAGAGGTTCGGGATGAAAAACTGTTTTTT.